The 9 T cell receptor beta chains reported below all come from one sample, sequenced in a study of shared T cell receptors in the human thymus. Repertoires were generated with immunoSEQ multiplex PCR, while TCRdb's copy carries only in-frame clones and drops some. Of about 400,000 clones listed, around 93% are singletons. The sample comprised thymocytes. The receptors come from a human donor.

This clone appeared once. CDR3 DNA: TGTGCCAGCAGCCAAAATGTTTCGGAACCCCAGCATTTT. Translating it yields CASSQNVSEPQHF. This chain uses TRBV14 with TRBJ1-5; D is undetermined. The germline V gene encodes CDR1 SGHDN and CDR2 FVKESK. The V end lost 2 bases, the J end lost 10 bases, and 12 bases lay between the germline ends. The length of the CDR3 is 13 residues.

The chain is built from TRBV14 and TRBJ1-1; D may be TRBD1 (5 bases). The CDR3 runs to 13 residues. Germline CDR1 SGHDN, CDR2 FVKESK. With 3 bases removed from V and 11 bases from J, the gap between germline ends came to 16 bases. The CDR3 DNA is TGTGCCAGCAGCCATGTTGTTGGGGGTTTGGCTTTCTTT. Translation gives CASSHVVGGLAFF.

The chain joins TRBV9 to TRBJ2-7; D gene ambiguous. Germline-derived CDR1 and CDR2 are SGDLS and YYNGEE. The germline V and J ends were trimmed by 2 bases and 2 bases, with 14 bases remaining between them. The CDR3 covers 15 residues. CDR3 sequence reads: CASSVGSSLTYEQYF. In nucleotides, the CDR3 is TGTGCCAGCAGCGTGGGCAGTTCCCTAACCTACGAGCAGTACTTC.

This clone was seen a single time. The chain employs TRBV30 and TRBJ1-1, with 8 bases that match TRBD1. There are 16 residues in the CDR3. V lost 5 bases and J lost 0; bases outside the gene matches: 11. CDR1 and CDR2 (germline): GTSNPN, SVGIG (reference sequence). The CDR3 DNA reads TGTGCCTGGGGGGGTGGGACAGGCCTCATGAACACTGAAGCTTTCTTT. As protein: CAWGGGTGLMNTEAFF.

The chain employs TRBV27 and TRBJ2-1, with TRBD2 matching over 7 bases. CDR3 length: 15 amino acids. CDR1 and CDR2 (germline): MNHEY, SMNVEV (reference sequence). V shed 4 bases, J shed 1 base, and the junction held 4 bases outside the gene matches. CDR3 in amino acids: CASSCGRESYNEQFF. In nucleotides, the CDR3 is TGTGCCAGCAGTTGCGGGCGGGAGTCCTACAATGAGCAGTTCTTC.

The genes are TRBV2 and TRBJ1-2; tentative D call: TRBD1 (6 bases). The CDR3 sequence is 16 residues long. Trimming left V 0 bases short and J 5 bases short, with 16 bases between. Germline CDR1 SNHLY, CDR2 FYNNEI. DNA of the CDR3: TGTGCCAGCAGTGAAGCTTCTACGGGGGGCCGATATGGCTACACCTTC. Encoded protein: CASSEASTGGRYGYTF.

This clone was seen just once. This chain links TRBV28 with TRBJ1-5; 8 bases line up with TRBD1. The J segment lost 6 bases and the V segment lost 8 bases, leaving 15 bases of the junction unmatched. Germline CDR1 reads MDHEN; CDR2 reads SYDVKM. The CDR3 extends over 16 amino acids. The CDR3 sequence: CASSLTGTGRRQPQHF. CDR3 DNA sequence: TGTGCCAGCTCGCTAACCGGGACAGGCCGGCGTCAGCCCCAGCATTTT. Drawing the rest from reference TRBV28 and TRBJ1-5, the complete variable domain is DVKVTQSSRYLVKRTGEKVFLECVQDMDHENMFWYRQDPGLGLRLIYFSYDVKMKEKGDIPEGYSVSREKKERFSLILESASTNQTSMYLCASSLTGTGRRQPQHFGDGTRLSIL.

The chain has TRBV7-2 and TRBJ1-2, with 7 bases identical to TRBD1. From germline, CDR1 is SGHTA and CDR2 FQGNSA. V was pared by 6 bases and J by 4 bases, with 14 bases of the junction left unmatched. This CDR3 spans 16 amino acids. CDR3 loop: CASRPDRDPSLYGYTF. CDR3 DNA: TGTGCCAGCAGGCCTGACAGGGATCCGTCTCTCTATGGCTACACCTTC.

V and J are TRBV19 and TRBJ2-1; possible D gene TRBD2, 5 bases. This CDR3 has 18 residues. Trimming pared 5 bases from V and 0 bases from J, leaving 20 bases between. Germline V gives CDR1 LNHDA, CDR2 SQIVND (reference sequence). CDR3 sequence reads: CASSPQTTTTLSYNEQFF. Here the CDR3 DNA reads TGTGCCAGTAGTCCGCAGACTACGACCACCCTCTCCTACAATGAGCAGTTCTTC.